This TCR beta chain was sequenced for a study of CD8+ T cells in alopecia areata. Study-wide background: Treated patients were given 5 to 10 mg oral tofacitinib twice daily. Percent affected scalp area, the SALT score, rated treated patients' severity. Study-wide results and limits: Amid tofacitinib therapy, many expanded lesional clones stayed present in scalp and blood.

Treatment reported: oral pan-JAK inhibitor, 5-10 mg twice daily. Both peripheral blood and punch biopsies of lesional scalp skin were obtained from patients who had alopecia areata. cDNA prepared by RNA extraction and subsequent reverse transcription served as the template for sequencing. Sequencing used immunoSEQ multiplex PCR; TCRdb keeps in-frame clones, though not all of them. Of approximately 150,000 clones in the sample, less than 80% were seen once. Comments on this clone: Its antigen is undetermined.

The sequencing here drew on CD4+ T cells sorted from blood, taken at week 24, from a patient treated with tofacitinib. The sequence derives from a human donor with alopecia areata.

Here the CDR3 DNA reads TGTGCCTGGAGTGAACAGGGCTCCTATAATTCACCCCTCCACTTT. Its translation is CAWSEQGSYNSPLHF. The chain couples TRBV30 to TRBJ1-6; D might be TRBD1 (6 bases). Trimming cost V 1 base and J 0 bases, with 7 bases left between them. The CDR3 is made up of 15 amino acids. The V gene's germline CDR1 is GTSNPN and CDR2 SVGIG (reference sequence). Full variable domain (outside the CDR3, taken from reference TRBV30 and TRBJ1-6): SQTIHQWPATLVQPVGSPLSLECTVEGTSNPNLYWYRQAAGRGLQLLFYSVGIGQISSEVPQNLSASRPQDRQFILSSKKLLLSDSGFYLCAWSEQGSYNSPLHFGNGTRLTVT.